The TCR beta chain described here comes from a study of cytomegalovirus exposure and HLA in healthy donors. Study-level findings and limits: With later analysis, a missense DCLRE1C variant became linked to TCR beta V- and J-gene trimming.

Turning to this clone: The target antigen is unknown.

CDR3 size: 12 residues. Trimming took off 6 bases at V and 7 bases at J, with 10 bases between the two ends. Germline CDR1 is ENHRY and CDR2 is SYGVKD. Primers for the PCR totalled 60 Vbeta and 13 Jbeta. Per the authors' pipeline: About 12 million of the 75 million to 95 million unique TCR beta chains counted in a later analysis were shared. Here immunoSEQ multiplex PCR was the method, and the copy in TCRdb shows in-frame clones only, minus some. V and J calls plus clone size are reproduced from that table; the DNA served to infer D and trimming. The data hold 150,000 to 200,000 clones, with 80% to 90% observed a single time.

The specimen was PBMCs. The chain recombines TRBV10-3 with TRBJ2-1; tentative D call: TRBD1 (5 bases). This sequence was found in a man aged 18 to 29 in good health and CMV-seropositive. The CDR3 spells CAIRAGRNEQFF. The CDR3 region has the DNA TGTGCCATCAGGGCAGGGCGAAATGAGCAGTTCTTC.